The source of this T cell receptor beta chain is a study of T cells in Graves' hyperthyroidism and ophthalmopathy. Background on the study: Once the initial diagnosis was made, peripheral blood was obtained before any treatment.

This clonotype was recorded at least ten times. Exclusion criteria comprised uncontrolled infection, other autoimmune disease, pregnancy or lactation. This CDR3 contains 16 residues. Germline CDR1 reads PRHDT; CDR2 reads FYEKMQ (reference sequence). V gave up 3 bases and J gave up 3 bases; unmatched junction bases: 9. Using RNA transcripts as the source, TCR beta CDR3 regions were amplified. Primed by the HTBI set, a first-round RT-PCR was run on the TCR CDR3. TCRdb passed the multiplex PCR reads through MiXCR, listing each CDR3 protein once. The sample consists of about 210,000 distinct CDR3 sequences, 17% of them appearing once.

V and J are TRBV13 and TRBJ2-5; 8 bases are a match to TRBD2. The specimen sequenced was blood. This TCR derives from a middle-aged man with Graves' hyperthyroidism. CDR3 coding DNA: TGTGCCAGCAGCTTCCCTCCGGGACTAGGAGAAGAGACCCAGTACTTC. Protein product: CASSFPPGLGEETQYF.